These 20 T cell receptor beta chains were sequenced from one sample in a study of cytomegalovirus exposure and HLA in healthy donors. The PCR contained 60 Vbeta and 13 Jbeta primers. The protocol was immunoSEQ multiplex PCR, while the TCRdb copy is restricted to in-frame clones and leaves out a portion. The table lists around 79,000 clones, 60% to 75% of them singletons. The source material was PBMCs. The receptors here all came from a woman between 40 and 55 years old in good health and CMV-seropositive.

This chain uses TRBV7-2 with TRBJ2-1; D is perhaps TRBD2 (6 bases). The germline V and J ends were trimmed by 2 bases and 9 bases, with 14 bases remaining between them. The CDR3 covers 14 residues. The germline V gene encodes CDR1 SGHTA and CDR2 FQGNSA. CDR3 region: CASSLPRLGGEQFF. CDR3 DNA sequence: TGTGCCAGCAGCTTACCCCGACTAGGCGGTGAGCAGTTCTTC. The full variable domain, rest sourced from reference TRBV7-2 and TRBJ2-1, is GAGVSQSPSNKVTEKGKDVELRCDPISGHTALYWYRQSLGQGLEFLIYFQGNSAPDKSGLPSDRFSAERTGGSVSTLTIQRTQQEDSAVYLCASSLPRLGGEQFFGPGTRLTVL.

As concerns this clone: A far larger clone is just one base off, so this is likely a read error. Other DNA sequences in this specimen translate into the identical CDR3. J is TRBJ2-7 and V is TRBV7-8; a possible D gene is TRBD2 (5 bases). The germline gives CDR1 SGHVS, CDR2 FQNEAQ. The CDR3 totals 14 residues. CDR3 loop: CASSLGGGPYEQYF. The CDR3 nucleotides are TGTGCCAGCAGCTTAGGAGGAGGACCCTACGAGCAGTATTTC. The whole variable domain, filled in from reference TRBV7-8 and TRBJ2-7, reads GAGVSQSPRYKVAKRGQDVALRCDPISGHVSLFWYQQALGQGPEFLTYFQNEAQLDKSGLPSDRFFAERPEGSVSTLKIQRTQQEDSAVYLCASSLGGGPYEQYFGPGTRLTVT.

The chain carries TRBV10-2 and TRBJ1-2, with 11 nucleotides matching TRBD1. This CDR3 spans 13 amino acids. Germline lookup yields CDR1 WSHSY and CDR2 SAAADI. J gave up 12 bases and V 0 bases, and 3 bases lay outside the gene matches. Here the CDR3 reads CASSESDRGRDTF. The CDR3, as DNA: TGCGCCAGCAGTGAGTCGGACAGGGGGCGCGACACCTTC.

The V gene is TRBV7-2, the J gene TRBJ2-2, with D maybe TRBD2 (5 bases). The CDR3 is 17 amino acids. The V and J ends lost 6 bases and 5 bases respectively, with 22 bases between them. Looked up from germline, CDR1 is SGHTA and CDR2 is FQGNSA. The DNA of the CDR3 is TGTGCCAGCAGTCCAAATAGCGCTCGGGGTAGTACCGGGGAGCTGTTTTTT. Amino acids: CASSPNSARGSTGELFF. Drawing the rest from reference TRBV7-2 and TRBJ2-2, the complete variable domain is GAGVSQSPSNKVTEKGKDVELRCDPISGHTALYWYRQSLGQGLEFLIYFQGNSAPDKSGLPSDRFSAERTGGSVSTLTIQRTQQEDSAVYLCASSPNSARGSTGELFFGEGSRLTVL.

Concerning this clone itself: The CDR3 ends on some other residue instead of the conserved phenylalanine or tryptophan, so this is likely a read error. The chain is built from TRBV6-5 and TRBJ2-7; 7 positions agree with TRBD2. Germline assignment: CDR1 MNHEY and CDR2 SVGAGI. The V gene end was trimmed by 6 bases and the J gene end by 4 bases; junction bases not matched to a gene: 9. This CDR3 contains 14 residues. The CDR3 sequence is CASSQGGLLYEQYS. The DNA of the CDR3 is TGTGCCAGCAGCCAGGGAGGGTTATTGTACGAGCAGTACTCC.

J is TRBJ1-1 and V is TRBV30; the match to TRBD1 covers 11 bases. This CDR3 comprises 13 residues. The V gene end was trimmed by 2 bases and the J gene end by 9 bases; junction bases not matched to a gene: 5. Germline CDR1 reads GTSNPN; CDR2 reads SVGIG (reference sequence). CDR3 DNA: TGTGCCTGGAGTTTGGGGACAGGGGGAAAAGCTTTCTTT. Encoded protein: CAWSLGTGGKAFF.

This clone was counted a few times. The chain couples TRBV4-1 to TRBJ1-3; D call uncertain. V lost 2 bases and J lost 3, with 11 bases in between. The CDR3 is 15 amino acids. Germline V gene data show CDR1 as MGHRA and CDR2 as YSYEKL. Here the CDR3 reads CASSQQVYHGNTIYF. The CDR3 DNA sequence: TGCGCCAGCAGCCAACAAGTCTACCATGGAAACACCATATATTTT.

This chain connects TRBV6-1 to TRBJ1-5; D uncertain. Trimming cost V 6 bases and J 5 bases, with 11 bases left between them. Germline CDR1 reads MNHNS; CDR2 reads SASEGT. The CDR3 is 13 residues long. Here the CDR3 reads CASSPTRDQPQHF. Here the CDR3 DNA reads TGTGCCAGCAGCCCAACGAGGGATCAGCCCCAGCATTTT.

V is TRBV19 and J is TRBJ1-4, with D hard to call. Germline V lookup: CDR1 LNHDA, CDR2 SQIVND (reference sequence). V was cut by 1 base and J by 11 bases, with 17 bases left in between. This CDR3 has 15 amino acids. CDR3 bases: TGTGCCAGTAGTATAGTCGGTACAGCAAACTTCAAACTGTTTTTT. Protein product: CASSIVGTANFKLFF.

This clone came up once. J is TRBJ2-1 and V is TRBV5-1; 8 bases map to TRBD2. The CDR3 sequence is 16 residues long. V lost 3 bases and J lost 4; bases outside the gene matches: 9. Germline-derived CDR1 and CDR2 are SGHRS and YFSETQ. The CDR3 sequence: CASSSDGGVRYNEQFF. The CDR3 region has the DNA TGCGCCAGCAGCTCTGACGGGGGGGTTAGGTACAATGAGCAGTTCTTC.

J is TRBJ1-4 and V is TRBV28; tentatively, D is TRBD1 (5 bases). CDR3 size: 16 residues. The germline gives CDR1 MDHEN, CDR2 SYDVKM. With 5 bases removed from V and 8 bases from J, the gap between germline ends came to 21 bases. As DNA, the CDR3 is TGTGCCAGCAGTCCATCCCGACAGACGAGCAGGGAAAAACTGTTTTTT. Its protein is CASSPSRQTSREKLFF.

There are a few counts of this clone. The chain carries TRBV19 and TRBJ2-1, with 10 bases lining up with TRBD2. The CDR3 has 15 amino acids. In germline, CDR1 is LNHDA, CDR2 SQIVND (reference sequence). V shed 4 bases and J 3 bases; nucleotides not matched to a gene: 3. DNA for the CDR3: TGTGCCAGTAGTACCGGGACTAGCGACTACAATGAGCAGTTCTTC. As protein: CASSTGTSDYNEQFF.

The genes are TRBV6-5 and TRBJ2-1, with D hard to call. The CDR3 is 15 residues long. Germline values: CDR1 MNHEY, CDR2 SVGAGI. The ends were cut back, 7 bases at V and 1 base at J, with 14 bases in the middle. The CDR3 sequence: CASTKTGLSYNEQFF. The CDR3 DNA follows: TGTGCCAGCACCAAGACTGGGTTATCCTACAATGAGCAGTTCTTC.

This rearrangement joins TRBV7-7 to TRBJ2-1; D perhaps matches TRBD1 (6 bases). The germline gives CDR1 SSHAT, CDR2 FNYEAQ (reference sequence). V was shortened by 0 bases and J by 9 bases, with 18 bases between the two germline ends. The CDR3 loop spans 16 amino acids. The CDR3, as DNA: TGTGCCAGCAGCTTAGCGCGGCCGGGTGAAGGGGGTGAGCAGTTCTTC. As protein: CASSLARPGEGGEQFF.

Only a few counts were recorded for this clone. V is TRBV27 and J is TRBJ1-1; D gene unclear. The CDR3 is 13 amino acids. V was pared by 2 bases and J by 5 bases, with 9 bases between. Germline loops: CDR1 MNHEY, CDR2 SMNVEV (reference sequence). The CDR3 DNA reads TGTGCCAGCAGTTTACAGGTGTGGACTGAAGCTTTCTTT. Translated, it gives CASSLQVWTEAFF.

V and J are TRBV4-3 and TRBJ1-2; TRBD1 might be the D (5 bases). There are 15 residues in the CDR3. Germline loops: CDR1 LGHNA, CDR2 YSLEER. V shed 7 bases and J shed 5 bases, with 20 bases lying between them. Written as DNA, the CDR3 is TGCGCCAGCACCCAGTCGGTTGGGGGGTATTATGGCTACACCTTC. Protein sequence: CASTQSVGGYYGYTF.

The V gene is TRBV2, the J gene TRBJ2-3; D uncertain. This CDR3 region has 13 residues. Germline V gene sequence: CDR1 SNHLY, CDR2 FYNNEI. Trimming cost V 8 bases and J 4 bases, with 13 bases left between them. DNA of the CDR3: TGTGCCAGCGCGTATTTGGGCCCAGATACGCAGTATTTT. This codes for CASAYLGPDTQYF.

As DNA, the CDR3 is TGTGCCAGCAGTGCTTCCTACGAGCAGTACTTC. Protein sequence: CASSASYEQYF. V usage is TRBV2 and J usage is TRBJ2-7; no definite D call. The CDR3 loop spans 11 amino acids. Germline values: CDR1 SNHLY, CDR2 FYNNEI. V shed 4 bases and J shed 1 base, with 2 bases lying between them.

The J gene is TRBJ2-5, the V gene TRBV5-4, with TRBD2 as a possible D gene (7 bases). With 0 bases removed from V and 4 bases from J, the gap between germline ends came to 16 bases. CDR1 is SGHNT, CDR2 YYREEE, per germline (reference sequence). The CDR3 has 16 amino acids. This CDR3 is CASSLGGAGVRETQYF. As DNA, the CDR3 is TGTGCCAGCAGCTTGGGGGGGGCGGGGGTGCGAGAGACCCAGTACTTC.

This chain joins TRBV7-9 and TRBJ2-1, with 7 bases aligning to TRBD1. The germline gives CDR1 SEHNR, CDR2 FQNEAQ (reference sequence). The CDR3 has 14 amino acids. V was clipped by 8 bases and J by 5 bases; unmatched bases: 9. The CDR3 DNA is TGTGCCAGCCCCACGGACAGGTCGGACAATGAGCAGTTCTTC. Its translation is CASPTDRSDNEQFF.